The sequence of this T cell receptor beta chain was determined in a study of blood T cell repertoires in COVID-19. TCRdb's copy holds only in-frame clones and misses some; the assay was immunoSEQ multiplex PCR. The table lists approximately 75,000 clones, 84% of them singletons. Germline values: CDR1 SGHTA, CDR2 FQGNSA. CDR3 length: 18 residues. J lost 4 bases, V lost 7 bases, and 14 bases had no gene match. This clone was observed a handful of times. The receptor comes from a woman aged 45-59 years with acute or convalescent COVID-19. The specimen sequenced was peripheral blood. V gene TRBV7-2 combines with J gene TRBJ2-1; the match to TRBD2 covers 12 bases. The DNA of the CDR3 is TGTGCCAGCACCGCCCGTCGGACTAGCGGGATTTTGTACAATGAGCAGTTCTTC. It encodes CASTARRTSGILYNEQFF. The full variable domain, rest sourced from reference TRBV7-2 and TRBJ2-1, is GAGVSQSPSNKVTEKGKDVELRCDPISGHTALYWYRQSLGQGLEFLIYFQGNSAPDKSGLPSDRFSAERTGGSVSTLTIQRTQQEDSAVYLCASTARRTSGILYNEQFFGPGTRLTVL.